These T cell receptor beta chains were read from a single sample in a study of identical twins. TCRdb used MiXCR to reprocess the 5' RACE reads, holding one entry per CDR3 protein. The table records around 240,000 distinct CDR3 sequences, about 10% of them present only once. Sequenced material: memory T cells sorted from blood. The receptors originated from a man aged 50 or older in good health. CDR3s include the opening cysteine and the closing phenylalanine or tryptophan. The order of the fields is D gene, clone size, J gene, V gene, CDR3 protein, CDR3 DNA. A D gene is named only where the DNA matches it firmly. Clone size is given for some rows only: seen once, a few or many times, or a class if the clone is expanded.

>-|many|TRBJ2-1|TRBV4-2
CASSPGLPIFNQRLDPKWDEQFF
TGTGCCAGCAGCCCAGGACTACCGATATTCAATCAGAGATTAGATCCAAAATGGGATGAGCAGTTCTTC
>TRBD2|many|TRBJ2-3|TRBV20-1
CSARREGSSTDTQYF
TGCAGTGCTCGGAGGGAGGGTTCTAGCACAGATACGCAGTATTTT
>-|-|TRBJ1-2|TRBV19
CASKAATYGYTF
TGTGCCAGTAAGGCGGCTACCTATGGCTACACCTTC
>TRBD2|-|TRBJ2-2|TRBV6-5
CASSYSSTSGSVHGELFF
TGTGCCAGCAGTTACTCGTCGACTAGCGGGAGTGTACACGGGGAGCTGTTTTTT
>-|-|TRBJ1-5|TRBV7-2
CASSREGPQPQHF
TGTGCCAGCAGCCGAGAGGGGCCCCAGCCCCAGCATTTT
>-|many|TRBJ1-2|TRBV4-3
CASSQAGGGGYGYTF
TGCGCCAGCAGCCAAGCCGGTGGGGGAGGTTATGGCTACACCTTC
>-|-|TRBJ2-6|TRBV3-1
CASSQGQGANVLTF
TGTGCCAGCAGCCAAGGCCAGGGGGCCAACGTCCTGACTTTC
>-|many|TRBJ2-1|TRBV4-3
CASSQQRGLSYNEQFF
TGCGCCAGCAGCCAACAAAGGGGACTTTCCTACAATGAGCAGTTCTTC
>-|many|TRBJ2-7|TRBV5-1
CASSWGGGMEEQYF
TGCGCCAGCAGCTGGGGCGGGGGCATGGAGGAGCAGTACTTC
>TRBD2|-|TRBJ2-5|TRBV27
CASRGRLAGGPWETQYF
TGTGCCAGCAGGGGAAGACTAGCGGGAGGGCCTTGGGAGACCCAGTACTTC
>TRBD1|-|TRBJ2-7|TRBV11-2
CASSSDRDPRFYEQYF
TGTGCCAGCAGCTCCGACAGGGACCCGAGATTCTACGAGCAGTACTTC
>-|few|TRBJ2-3|TRBV6-5
CASSYWGRSTDTQYF
TGTGCCAGCAGTTACTGGGGCAGGAGCACAGATACGCAGTATTTT
>TRBD1|many|TRBJ1-1|TRBV2
CASRAQGALTEAFF
TGTGCCAGCAGGGCTCAGGGGGCTCTCACTGAAGCTTTCTTT
>-|many|TRBJ1-4|TRBV28
CASSDRGYTTNEKLFF
TGTGCCAGCAGTGACCGAGGGTACACAACTAATGAAAAACTGTTTTTT
>-|many|TRBJ2-1|TRBV30
CAWSDQWAGPHYEQFF
TGTGCCTGGAGTGATCAATGGGCGGGACCCCACTATGAGCAGTTCTTC
>TRBD1|many|TRBJ2-7|TRBV6-1
CASKDRGRGEQYF
TGTGCCAGCAAGGACAGGGGGCGCGGCGAGCAGTACTTC
>-|-|TRBJ1-1|TRBV30
CAWTPPGGSAEAFF
TGTGCCTGGACCCCACCCGGGGGGTCGGCTGAAGCTTTCTTT
>-|few|TRBJ2-7|TRBV7-2
CASSLGRKYEQYF
TGTGCCAGCAGCTTAGGACGGAAATACGAGCAGTACTTC
>-|few|TRBJ1-1|TRBV5-3
CARSDPGSCTEAFF
TGTGCCAGAAGCGATCCAGGGTCGTGCACTGAAGCTTTCTTT
>-|many|TRBJ2-5|TRBV3-1
CASSQASGTGETQYF
TGTGCCAGCAGCCAAGCCTCGGGGACTGGAGAGACCCAGTACTTC
>TRBD1|many|TRBJ2-7|TRBV5-5
CASSLDRGVGEQYF
TGTGCCAGCAGCTTGGACAGGGGCGTGGGCGAGCAGTACTTC
>TRBD2|many|TRBJ2-3|TRBV5-5
CASSRRLAGTDTQYF
TGTGCCAGCAGCCGAAGACTAGCGGGCACAGATACGCAGTATTTT
>-|many|TRBJ2-3|TRBV5-1
CASSLGGTVSTDTQYF
TGCGCCAGCAGCTTGGGCGGGACGGTTAGCACAGATACGCAGTATTTT
>TRBD2|few|TRBJ2-1|TRBV7-8
CASSLRSSGTNNEQFF
TGTGCCAGCAGCTTACGTTCGAGCGGGACGAACAATGAGCAGTTCTTC
>-|-|TRBJ2-7|TRBV28
CASSLMAGTEQYF
TGTGCCAGCAGTTTAATGGCGGGAACCGAGCAGTACTTC
>-|many|TRBJ2-5|TRBV29-1
CSAALLAHGAWETQYF
TGCAGCGCCGCCCTCCTCGCACACGGAGCGTGGGAGACCCAGTACTTC
>-|-|TRBJ2-4|TRBV20-1
CSAERYLWANIQYF
TGCAGTGCGGAGAGGTACCTCTGGGCGAACATTCAGTACTTC
>-|many|TRBJ1-1|TRBV7-2
CASSLAWGTSVAFF
TGTGCCAGCAGCTTAGCATGGGGAACGTCTGTAGCTTTCTTT
>-|many|TRBJ2-1|TRBV30
CAWSTIRQTRSYNEQFF
TGTGCCTGGAGTACCATAAGACAGACCCGCTCCTACAATGAGCAGTTCTTC
>TRBD1|-|TRBJ1-5|TRBV2
CASSPNRGSQPQHF
TGTGCCAGCAGTCCCAACAGGGGTTCACAGCCCCAGCATTTT
>TRBD1|few|TRBJ1-1|TRBV5-1
CASSRGGTGSFDTEAFF
TGCGCCAGCAGCAGGGGCGGGACAGGGAGTTTTGACACTGAAGCTTTCTTT
>-|-|TRBJ1-1|TRBV10-3
CAISNDRRPFF
TGTGCCATCAGTAACGACAGGCGTCCTTTCTTT
>TRBD1|many|TRBJ2-7|TRBV6-2/TRBV6-3
CASRVDRLASYEQYF
TGTGCCAGCAGAGTGGACAGGTTAGCCTCCTACGAGCAGTACTTC
>TRBD1|many|TRBJ1-5|TRBV20-1
CSAVTGGPSQPQHF
TGCAGTGCTGTTACAGGGGGCCCGAGTCAGCCCCAGCATTTT
>TRBD2|few|TRBJ2-1|TRBV6-2/TRBV6-3
CASWGGEQFF
TGTGCCAGTTGGGGGGGGGAGCAGTTCTTC
>-|many|TRBJ1-4|TRBV4-2
CASSQDPQKRRTNEKLFF
TGTGCCAGCAGCCAAGATCCACAGAAAAGGAGAACTAATGAAAAACTGTTTTTT
>TRBD2|many|TRBJ2-1|TRBV28
CASSLGTSGRAQFF
TGTGCCAGCAGTTTAGGGACTAGCGGGAGGGCCCAATTCTTC
>-|few|TRBJ2-3|TRBV5-5
CASSLPRHVSTDTQYF
TGTGCCAGCAGCTTGCCCCGACACGTTAGCACAGATACGCAGTATTTT
>TRBD2|many|TRBJ2-3|TRBV11-2
CASSLDLAGGRRDTQYF
TGTGCCAGCAGCTTAGACCTAGCGGGAGGAAGAAGGGATACGCAGTATTTT
>TRBD2|few|TRBJ2-5|TRBV20-1
CSARESGSQEPQYF
TGCAGTGCTAGAGAGAGCGGGAGCCAAGAGCCCCAGTACTTC
>TRBD1|-|TRBJ2-5|TRBV7-9
CASSLVGTGGQETQYF
TGTGCCAGCAGCTTAGTAGGGACAGGGGGTCAAGAGACCCAGTACTTC
>-|-|TRBJ2-1|TRBV14
CASSQDLWTVYNEQFF
TGTGCCAGCAGCCAAGATCTGTGGACAGTCTACAATGAGCAGTTCTTC